This TCR beta chain was identified during a study of T-cell reconstitution after alpha-beta-depleted transplantation in children. This clonotype was seen many times. Construction of the TCRbeta library involved unique molecular identifiers. TCRdb re-called the PCR reads through MiXCR, storing one row per CDR3 protein. The table records around 600,000 distinct CDR3 sequences, over 15% of them present only once. Germline assignment: CDR1 DFQATT and CDR2 SNEGSKA (reference sequence). The CDR3 is 14 residues long. The ends were cut back, 3 bases at V and 1 base at J, with 13 bases in the middle. The source material was PBMCs from the stem cell graft donor, sampled from the stem cell graft. This sequence was found in a human donor who donated a stem cell graft to a child with acute myeloid leukemia. This chain connects TRBV20-1 to TRBJ2-7; D ambiguous. This CDR3 is CSASWSLRSYEQYF. For the CDR3, the DNA is TGCAGTGCTAGCTGGAGCCTCAGATCCTACGAGCAGTACTTC.